A single sample is the source of the 30 T cell receptor beta chains below, sequenced in a study of T cell responses to AZD1222 COVID-19 vaccine. The method was immunoSEQ multiplex PCR; TCRdb's version includes in-frame clones alone and lacks a portion of them. In the table there are under 150,000 clones, 80% to 90% of which are singletons. The sample in question was peripheral blood, obtained on day 0 of AZD1222 vaccination. All receptors come from an adult in good health.

The chain has TRBV11-2 and TRBJ2-5; D possibly corresponds to TRBD1 (6 bases). Per germline, CDR1 SGHAT and CDR2 FQNNGV. V gave up 8 bases and J gave up 5 bases, with 15 bases separating them. The CDR3 totals 13 residues. Written as DNA, the CDR3 is TGTGCCAGCCGCAGACAGGTCTGGGAGACCCAGTACTTC. Translated: CASRRQVWETQYF.

There are a few counts of this clone. This chain links TRBV4-3 with TRBJ2-5, with 7 bases fitting TRBD1. J was trimmed by 5 bases and V by 2 bases; bases with no gene match: 8. Per germline, CDR1 LGHNA and CDR2 YSLEER. The CDR3 is 15 amino acids. The chain's CDR3 is CASSQSQLRGETQYF. DNA of the CDR3: TGCGCCAGCAGCCAAAGTCAGCTCAGGGGGGAGACCCAGTACTTC.

V is TRBV4-2 and J is TRBJ1-5; TRBD1 matches 7 bases. The V gene end was trimmed by 0 bases and the J gene end by 2 bases; junction bases not matched to a gene: 1. Germline V gene sequence: CDR1 LGHNA, CDR2 YNFKEQ. CDR3 size: 15 residues. DNA for the CDR3: TGTGCCAGCAGCCAAGAAGGGGGCGGCAATCAGCCCCAGCATTTT. The encoded protein is CASSQEGGGNQPQHF.

The genes are TRBV5-4 and TRBJ2-3; perhaps TRBD2 as D (6 bases). With 5 bases removed from V and 4 bases from J, the gap between germline ends came to 20 bases. Germline lookup yields CDR1 SGHNT and CDR2 YYREEE (reference sequence). This CDR3 is built from 16 residues. Here the CDR3 DNA reads TGTGCCAGCAGGGGATCCGGGACTCCGGGACCAGATACGCAGTATTTT. Translated: CASRGSGTPGPDTQYF.

This clone was seen a single time. The rearrangement links TRBV28 to TRBJ2-7; TRBD1 matches 9 bases. There are 14 residues in the CDR3. From germline, CDR1 is MDHEN and CDR2 SYDVKM. The junction had 11 bases not matched to a gene; V was cut back by 10 bases and J by 4 bases. The CDR3 DNA reads TGTGCCATCCGCACCACAGGGGGCATTTACGAGCAGTACTTC. Residues: CAIRTTGGIYEQYF.

The chain joins TRBV15 to TRBJ2-3; D is ambiguous. Per the germline V gene, CDR1 is LNHNV and CDR2 is YYDKDF (reference sequence). Trimming took 1 base from V and 4 from J, leaving 6 bases between them. This CDR3 is 13 amino acids long. CDR3 region: CATSRVRADTQYF. DNA of the CDR3: TGTGCCACCAGCAGAGTACGGGCAGATACGCAGTATTTT.

This clone appeared a single time. The chain employs TRBV12-5 and TRBJ2-4; maybe TRBD1 (5 bases). V gave up 0 bases and J gave up 5 bases, with 14 bases separating them. The CDR3 extends over 16 amino acids. CDR1 LGHNT and CDR2 FRNRAP come from the germline V gene. The chain's CDR3 is CASGLVGMVGENIQYF. The CDR3 nucleotides are TGTGCTAGTGGTTTGGTAGGAATGGTAGGGGAAAACATTCAGTACTTC.

The chain links TRBV25-1 to TRBJ1-2; 8 positions agree with TRBD1. Germline V lookup: CDR1 MGHDK, CDR2 SYGVNS. The length of the CDR3 is 13 residues. With V trimmed by 3 bases and J by 8 bases, 5 bases remained unmatched. CDR3 residues: CASSEGTGRGYTF. The CDR3 coding sequence is TGTGCCAGCAGTGAGGGGACAGGACGAGGCTACACCTTC.

The chain couples TRBV6-6 to TRBJ1-2; 9 bases line up with TRBD1. Germline-derived CDR1 and CDR2 are MNHNY and SVGAGI (reference sequence). The CDR3 is 16 amino acids. Germline trimming cut 2 bases from V and 2 bases from J; bases unmatched to any gene: 6. The CDR3: CASSYDPGQGNYGYTF. DNA for the CDR3: TGTGCCAGCAGTTACGACCCGGGACAGGGAAACTATGGCTACACCTTC.

This clone has just one count. The chain couples TRBV6-5 to TRBJ1-4; 9 bases map to TRBD1. This CDR3 is built from 15 residues. J was trimmed by 2 bases and V by 2 bases; bases with no gene match: 0. Germline V lookup: CDR1 MNHEY, CDR2 SVGAGI. Here the CDR3 DNA reads TGTGCCAGCAGTTACGGACAGGGGACTAATGAAAAACTGTTTTTT. Translated: CASSYGQGTNEKLFF.

V is TRBV9 and J is TRBJ2-7; no clear D. V was clipped by 7 bases and J by 0 bases, with 14 bases between them. The CDR3 is 14 amino acids. CDR1 is SGDLS, CDR2 YYNGEE, per germline. The CDR3, as DNA: TGTGCCAGCGGGCCGGGCAGGTTCTCCTACGAGCAGTACTTC. Encoded protein: CASGPGRFSYEQYF.

This rearrangement joins TRBV18 to TRBJ2-4; maybe TRBD2 (6 bases). The CDR3 is made up of 15 amino acids. The germline V and J ends were trimmed by 6 bases and 4 bases, with 16 bases remaining between them. The germline gives CDR1 KGHSH, CDR2 LQKENI. CDR3 amino acids: CASSPMGGPKNIQYF. In nucleotides, the CDR3 is TGTGCCAGCTCGCCAATGGGAGGACCGAAAAACATTCAGTACTTC.

The gene calls are TRBV5-1 and TRBJ2-3; the D is unclear. The CDR3 is 16 amino acids. V lost 4 bases and J 1 base, leaving 16 bases between the germline ends. In germline, CDR1 is SGHRS, CDR2 YFSETQ. The chain's CDR3 is CASSQTPHRRTDTQYF. CDR3 coding DNA: TGCGCCAGCAGCCAGACACCACACCGGCGCACAGATACGCAGTATTTT.

The chain is built from TRBV5-1 and TRBJ1-2; D is uncertain. The V gene's germline CDR1 is SGHRS and CDR2 YFSETQ. This CDR3 contains 13 residues. V lost 4 bases, J lost 5 bases, and 12 bases lay in between. The DNA for the CDR3 is TGCGCCAGCAGCGACACTACGGGTTATGGCTACACCTTC. This translates into CASSDTTGYGYTF.

The chain combines TRBV7-3 with TRBJ1-2; tentative D call: TRBD1 (6 bases). There are 21 residues in the CDR3. Trimming removed 3 bases from V and 3 bases from J, with 32 bases in between. Germline V lookup: CDR1 SGHTA, CDR2 FQGTGA. CDR3 in amino acids: CASSLFPPRGRRGTFDYGYTF. Written as DNA, the CDR3 is TGTGCCAGCAGCTTGTTCCCCCCCAGGGGCAGGCGTGGGACTTTCGACTATGGCTACACCTTC.

The chain uses TRBV6-2 or TRBV6-3 and TRBJ2-3; D not resolved. The CDR3 consists of 14 residues. The ends were cut back, 4 bases at V and 8 bases at J, with 16 bases in the middle. Germline lookup yields CDR1 MNHEY and CDR2 SVGEGT. CDR3 in DNA: TGTGCCAGCAGTTTCACCCCCGAGAGTGGTACGCAGTATTTT. Its translation: CASSFTPESGTQYF.

V and J are TRBV5-8 and TRBJ2-1; 9 bases are a match to TRBD1. CDR3 length: 11 amino acids. V shed 3 bases and J 16 bases; nucleotides not matched to a gene: 5. Germline V gene data show CDR1 as SGHTS and CDR2 as YDEGEE. The CDR3 DNA follows: TGTGCCAGCAGCTCGTGGGACAGGGAATTCTTC. Amino acids: CASSSWDREFF.

This chain uses TRBV7-8 with TRBJ1-5; no reliable D call. The germline V gene encodes CDR1 SGHVS and CDR2 FQNEAQ. The germline V and J ends were trimmed by 1 base and 0 bases, with 10 bases remaining between them. This CDR3 spans 16 amino acids. The CDR3 region is CASSLGRFTSNQPQHF. The CDR3 DNA reads as TGTGCCAGCAGCTTAGGTCGGTTCACTAGCAATCAGCCCCAGCATTTT.

This chain connects TRBV19 to TRBJ1-5; D possibly corresponds to TRBD1 (5 bases). Germline lookup yields CDR1 LNHDA and CDR2 SQIVND (reference sequence). This CDR3 has 13 amino acids. Deletions cut 7 bases from V and 11 bases from J, with 18 bases between. CDR3 residues: CASTKTVGGAQHF. The CDR3 coding sequence is TGTGCCAGTACCAAAACGGTCGGAGGGGCCCAGCATTTT.

The CDR3: CASVGGSVNTEAFF. CDR3 sequence (DNA): TGTGCCAGCGTAGGGGGATCCGTTAACACTGAAGCTTTCTTT. The chain recombines TRBV11-3 with TRBJ1-1; TRBD1 might be the D (6 bases). V lost 8 bases, J lost 2 bases, and 15 bases lay in between. The CDR3 has 14 amino acids. CDR1 is SGHNT, CDR2 YENEEA, per germline.

This chain joins TRBV2 and TRBJ1-6; 8 bases are a match to TRBD1. Germline CDR1 and CDR2: SNHLY and FYNNEI. The V and J ends lost 8 bases and 4 bases, in that order; junction bases with no gene match: 1. The CDR3 totals 13 residues. CDR3 loop: CASGTGYNSPLHF. CDR3 bases: TGTGCCAGCGGGACAGGTTATAATTCACCCCTCCACTTT.

This clone showed up just a few times. The CDR3 DNA reads TGTGCCAGCAGTGCAAGGACAGGGGCGTTTAACGAAAAACTGTTTTTT. It codes for CASSARTGAFNEKLFF. This rearrangement joins TRBV27 to TRBJ1-4, with TRBD1 identical over 9 bases. The CDR3 loop spans 16 amino acids. The V and J ends lost 5 bases and 8 bases, in that order; junction bases with no gene match: 12. CDR1 is MNHEY and CDR2 is SMNVEV in the germline V gene (reference sequence).

V gene TRBV7-9 combines with J gene TRBJ1-2; 8 nucleotides line up with TRBD1. V lost 4 bases to trimming and J lost 6 bases; unmatched junction nucleotides: 4. The CDR3 length is 13 residues. Germline V gene sequence: CDR1 SEHNR, CDR2 FQNEAQ (reference sequence). The CDR3 DNA reads TGTGCCAGCAGCTATTGGACAGGGAATGGCTACACCTTC. Its translation is CASSYWTGNGYTF.

This clone came up once. The V gene is TRBV5-1, the J gene TRBJ2-5; D remains unclear. The CDR3 has 13 residues. V dropped 1 base and J dropped 1 base, with 5 bases sitting between them. Germline CDR1 and CDR2: SGHRS and YFSETQ. In DNA, the CDR3 is TGCGCCAGCAGCTTGAGATTCCAAGAGACCCAGTACTTC. It specifies CASSLRFQETQYF.

The chain carries TRBV27 and TRBJ1-5; no definite D call. This CDR3 is 13 amino acids long. Trimming took 2 bases from V and 6 from J, leaving 8 bases between them. The germline gives CDR1 MNHEY, CDR2 SMNVEV (reference sequence). The CDR3 reads CASSLRSGQPQHF. In DNA form, the CDR3 reads TGTGCCAGCAGTTTAAGATCTGGTCAGCCCCAGCATTTT.

The chain combines TRBV3-1 (or the pseudogene TRBV3-2) with TRBJ2-7; D is undetermined. The length of the CDR3 is 14 residues. Trimming shortened V by 1 base and J by 0 bases, and 7 bases separated the two germline ends. CDR1 and CDR2 from the germline V gene are LGHDT and YNNKEL (reference sequence). Written as DNA, the CDR3 is TGTGCCAGCAGCCAAGCCCACCTCTCCTACGAGCAGTACTTC. Residues: CASSQAHLSYEQYF.

As DNA, the CDR3 is TGTGCCAGTTTCACTAGGACAGGCGAAAATGAAAAACTGTTTTTT. This codes for CASFTRTGENEKLFF. The chain joins TRBV6-5 to TRBJ1-4; TRBD1 aligns across 7 bases. Losses at the gene ends were 9 bases for V and 5 bases for J; bases not matched to a gene: 12. The germline V gene has CDR1 MNHEY and CDR2 SVGAGI. The CDR3 spans 15 residues.

This sequence joins TRBV25-1 and TRBJ1-6, with unresolved D. From germline, CDR1 is MGHDK and CDR2 SYGVNS. This CDR3 region has 14 residues. The germline V and J ends were trimmed by 6 bases and 5 bases, with 11 bases remaining between them. The CDR3 loop reads CASSREFDNSPLHF. CDR3 sequence (DNA): TGTGCCAGCAGCCGGGAGTTCGATAATTCACCCCTCCACTTT.

The V and J genes are TRBV19 and TRBJ2-7; D is possibly TRBD1 (6 bases). The CDR3 is 13 residues long. CDR1 and CDR2 from the germline V gene are LNHDA and SQIVND (reference sequence). V lost 1 base and J 6 bases, leaving 10 bases between the germline ends. Here the CDR3 DNA reads TGTGCCAGTAGTATAGCAGGGGTGGGCGAGCAGTACTTC. This codes for CASSIAGVGEQYF.

The CDR3, as DNA: TGTGCCAGCAGTTTTTGGCAGGGGCATGGCTACACCTTC. Protein sequence: CASSFWQGHGYTF. This chain uses TRBV28 with TRBJ1-2; tentative D call: TRBD1 (6 bases). The CDR3 runs to 13 residues. Germline values: CDR1 MDHEN, CDR2 SYDVKM. Deletions cut 3 bases from V and 6 bases from J, with 11 bases between.